These 10 T cell receptor beta chains share one sample of origin, sequenced in a study of early stage breast cancer tumors. Method: immunoSEQ multiplex PCR; TCRdb's copy keeps in-frame clones and lacks some. Here the sample spans over 5,500 clones, around 69% being singletons. Specimen: normal breast tissue next to the tumor. The receptors shown here come from a person aged 45-60 years with breast cancer.

The rearrangement uses TRBV11-2 and TRBJ2-7; perhaps TRBD2 as D (5 bases). V lost 3 bases and J lost 1, with 7 bases in between. CDR1 SGHAT and CDR2 FQNNGV come from the germline V gene. The CDR3 contains 13 residues. CDR3 residues: CASSFGISYEQYF. The CDR3 DNA follows: TGTGCCAGCAGCTTCGGGATTTCCTACGAGCAGTACTTC.

The chain has TRBV7-9 and TRBJ2-7, with TRBD2 matching 8 bases. V lost 5 bases to trimming and J lost 0 bases; unmatched junction nucleotides: 3. This CDR3 has 14 residues. Germline assignment: CDR1 SEHNR and CDR2 FQNEAQ (reference sequence). CDR3 region: CASSQSGSSYEQYF. DNA for the CDR3: TGTGCCAGCAGCCAGAGCGGGAGCTCCTACGAGCAGTACTTC. Filled out from reference TRBV7-9 and TRBJ2-7, the complete variable domain reads DTGVSQNPRHKITKRGQNVTFRCDPISEHNRLYWYRQTLGQGPEFLTYFQNEAQLEKSRLLSDRFSAERPKGSFSTLEIQRTEQGDSAMYLCASSQSGSSYEQYFGPGTRLTVT.

This chain uses TRBV4-3 with TRBJ2-7; 9 nucleotides agree with TRBD1. CDR1 LGHNA and CDR2 YSLEER come from the germline V gene. The CDR3 is 15 residues long. With V trimmed by 4 bases and J by 3 bases, 7 bases remained unmatched. CDR3 nucleotide sequence: TGCGCCAGCAGCCTTCAACAGACAGGGGGCTACGAGCAGTACTTC. It encodes CASSLQQTGGYEQYF.

The chain is built from TRBV7-2 and TRBJ1-4, with 7 bases that match TRBD1. The V and J ends lost 5 bases and 6 bases, in that order; junction bases with no gene match: 9. Germline assignment: CDR1 SGHTA and CDR2 FQGNSA. The CDR3 is 15 amino acids. The CDR3 loop reads CASSRTGDKYEKLFF. CDR3 DNA: TGTGCCAGCAGCCGAACAGGGGATAAATATGAAAAACTGTTTTTT.

V and J are TRBV7-9 and TRBJ2-5; D not resolved. This CDR3 contains 12 residues. Looked up from germline, CDR1 is SEHNR and CDR2 is FQNEAQ (reference sequence). V was clipped by 2 bases and J by 5 bases, with 6 bases between them. CDR3 coding DNA: TGTGCCAGCAGCTTAATTTCCGAGACCCAGTACTTC. Protein product: CASSLISETQYF. Supplemented by reference TRBV7-9 and TRBJ2-5, the full variable domain reads DTGVSQNPRHKITKRGQNVTFRCDPISEHNRLYWYRQTLGQGPEFLTYFQNEAQLEKSRLLSDRFSAERPKGSFSTLEIQRTEQGDSAMYLCASSLISETQYFGPGTRLLVL.

The chain carries TRBV6-6 and TRBJ2-7; TRBD1 is a possible D gene (7 bases). CDR3 size: 14 residues. V lost 6 bases, J lost 2 bases, and 14 bases lay in between. Germline assignment: CDR1 MNHNY and CDR2 SVGAGI (reference sequence). CDR3 protein: CASRGQGGTYEQYF. The CDR3 DNA is TGTGCCAGCAGGGGGCAGGGGGGAACCTACGAGCAGTACTTC.

The genes are TRBV7-2 and TRBJ2-5, with unresolved D. The V gene lost 2 bases and the J gene lost 5 bases, with 9 bases spanning the gap. Germline V CDR1 and CDR2: SGHTA, FQGNSA. The CDR3 contains 13 residues. Here the CDR3 DNA reads TGTGCCAGCAGCTTATTACATGGGGAGACCCAGTACTTC. As protein: CASSLLHGETQYF.

The chain combines TRBV19 with TRBJ2-3; no clear D gene. The CDR3 is made up of 14 amino acids. Germline-derived CDR1 and CDR2 are LNHDA and SQIVND (reference sequence). V was cut by 3 bases and J by 2 bases, with 9 bases left in between. In DNA form, the CDR3 reads TGTGCCAGTAGTATTAGGGTCCCCACAGATACGCAGTATTTT. Its translation is CASSIRVPTDTQYF.

V is TRBV4-2 and J is TRBJ2-5; 8 positions agree with TRBD1. The junction had 6 bases not matched to a gene; V was cut back by 1 base and J by 5 bases. Germline V gene data show CDR1 as LGHNA and CDR2 as YNFKEQ. CDR3 length: 15 amino acids. This CDR3 is CASSQAQGAPETQYF. The CDR3, as DNA: TGTGCCAGCAGCCAAGCTCAGGGGGCTCCTGAGACCCAGTACTTC.

The DNA of the CDR3 is TGTGCCAGCTCACCGACAGGGGGCGCAGGCAATGAGCAGTTCTTC. It codes for CASSPTGGAGNEQFF. The chain links TRBV18 to TRBJ2-1, with TRBD1 identical over 10 bases. The CDR3 is 15 residues long. Germline lookup yields CDR1 KGHSH and CDR2 LQKENI. The J segment lost 6 bases and the V segment lost 3 bases, leaving 5 bases of the junction unmatched.